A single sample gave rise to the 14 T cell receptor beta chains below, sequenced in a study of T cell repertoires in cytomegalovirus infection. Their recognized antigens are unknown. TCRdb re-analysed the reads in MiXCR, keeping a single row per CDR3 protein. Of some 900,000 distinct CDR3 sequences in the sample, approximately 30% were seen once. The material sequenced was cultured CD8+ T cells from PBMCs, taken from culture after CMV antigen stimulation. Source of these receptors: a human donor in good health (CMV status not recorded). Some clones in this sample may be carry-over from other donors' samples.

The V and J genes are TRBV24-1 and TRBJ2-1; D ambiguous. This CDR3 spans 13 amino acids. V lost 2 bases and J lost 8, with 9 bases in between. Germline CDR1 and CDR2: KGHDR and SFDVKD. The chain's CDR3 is CATSDSTGHEQFF. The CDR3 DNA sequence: TGTGCCACCAGTGATTCCACGGGCCATGAGCAGTTCTTC.

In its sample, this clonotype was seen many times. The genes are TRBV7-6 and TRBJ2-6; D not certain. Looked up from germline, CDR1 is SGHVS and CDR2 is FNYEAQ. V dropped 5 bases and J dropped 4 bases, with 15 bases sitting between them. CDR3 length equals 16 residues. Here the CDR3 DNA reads TGTGCCAGCAGCCTGTCCTTGGTCGCCGGGGCCAACGTCCTGACTTTC. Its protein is CASSLSLVAGANVLTF.

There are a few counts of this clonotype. CDR3 in DNA: TGCGCCAGCAGCAAAGGACAGGGCTCCGGCTATGGCTACACCTTC. Protein: CASSKGQGSGYGYTF. The chain combines TRBV4-1 with TRBJ1-2; TRBD1 aligns across 8 bases. The CDR3 loop spans 15 amino acids. The J segment lost 4 bases and the V segment lost 5 bases, leaving 9 bases of the junction unmatched. Germline V lookup: CDR1 MGHRA, CDR2 YSYEKL.

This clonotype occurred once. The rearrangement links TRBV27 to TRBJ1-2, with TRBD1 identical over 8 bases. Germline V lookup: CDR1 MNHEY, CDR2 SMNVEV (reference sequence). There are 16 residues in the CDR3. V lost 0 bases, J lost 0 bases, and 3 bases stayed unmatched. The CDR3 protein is CASSLSGQEPNYGYTF. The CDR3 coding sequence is TGTGCCAGCAGTTTATCGGGACAGGAGCCTAACTATGGCTACACCTTC.

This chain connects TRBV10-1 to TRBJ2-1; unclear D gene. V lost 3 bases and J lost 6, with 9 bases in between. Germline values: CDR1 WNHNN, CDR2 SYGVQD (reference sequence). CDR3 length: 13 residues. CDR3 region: CASSEGRANEQFF. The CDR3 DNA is TGCGCCAGCAGTGAAGGAAGGGCCAATGAGCAGTTCTTC.

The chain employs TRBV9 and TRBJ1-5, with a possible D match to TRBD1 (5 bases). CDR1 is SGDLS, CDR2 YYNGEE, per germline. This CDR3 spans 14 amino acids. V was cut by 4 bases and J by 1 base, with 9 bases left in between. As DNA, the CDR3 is TGTGCCAGCAGCCGTAGGGACAGCAATCAGCCCCAGCATTTT. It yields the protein CASSRRDSNQPQHF.

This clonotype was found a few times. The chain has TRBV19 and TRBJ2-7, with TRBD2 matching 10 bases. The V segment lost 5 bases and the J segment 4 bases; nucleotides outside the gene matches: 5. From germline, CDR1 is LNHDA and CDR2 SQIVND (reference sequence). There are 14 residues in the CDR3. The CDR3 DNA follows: TGTGCCAGTAGTCCTTGGACTAGCGGATACGAGCAGTACTTC. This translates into CASSPWTSGYEQYF.

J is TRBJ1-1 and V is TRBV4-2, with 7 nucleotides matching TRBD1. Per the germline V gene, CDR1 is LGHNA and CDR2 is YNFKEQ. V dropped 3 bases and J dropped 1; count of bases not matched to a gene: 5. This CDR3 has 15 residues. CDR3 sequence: CASSQETGSNTEAFF. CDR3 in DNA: TGTGCCAGCAGCCAGGAGACAGGGTCGAACACTGAAGCTTTCTTT.

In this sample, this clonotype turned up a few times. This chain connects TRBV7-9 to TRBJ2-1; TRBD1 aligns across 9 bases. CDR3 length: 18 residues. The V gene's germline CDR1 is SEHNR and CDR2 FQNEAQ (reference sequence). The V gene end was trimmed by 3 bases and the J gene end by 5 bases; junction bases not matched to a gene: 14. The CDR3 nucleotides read TGTGCCAGCAGCTTTCGCCACCTCGGGACAGGGTCCCACAATGAGCAGTTCTTC. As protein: CASSFRHLGTGSHNEQFF.

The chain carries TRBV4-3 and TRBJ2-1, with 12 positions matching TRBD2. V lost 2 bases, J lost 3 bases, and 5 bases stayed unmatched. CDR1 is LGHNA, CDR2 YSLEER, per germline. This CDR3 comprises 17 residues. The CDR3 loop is CASSQPRTSGDYNEQFF. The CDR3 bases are TGCGCCAGCAGCCAACCCCGGACTAGCGGGGACTACAATGAGCAGTTCTTC.

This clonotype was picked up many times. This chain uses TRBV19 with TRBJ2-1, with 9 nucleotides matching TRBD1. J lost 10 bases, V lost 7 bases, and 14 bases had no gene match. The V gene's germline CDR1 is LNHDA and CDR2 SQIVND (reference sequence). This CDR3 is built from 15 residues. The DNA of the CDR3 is TGTGCCAGTACCCCAGATGGGACAGGGCCTAGGGAGCAGTTCTTC. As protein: CASTPDGTGPREQFF. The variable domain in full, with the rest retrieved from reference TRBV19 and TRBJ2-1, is DGGITQSPKYLFRKEGQNVTLSCEQNLNHDAMYWYRQDPGQGLRLIYYSQIVNDFQKGDIAEGYSVSREKKESFPLTVTSAQKNPTAFYLCASTPDGTGPREQFFGPGTRLTVL.

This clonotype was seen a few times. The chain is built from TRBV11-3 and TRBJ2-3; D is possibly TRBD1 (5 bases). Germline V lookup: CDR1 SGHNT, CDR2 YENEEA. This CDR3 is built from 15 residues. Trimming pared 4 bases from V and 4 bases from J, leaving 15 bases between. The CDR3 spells CASSSLDTQPDTQYF. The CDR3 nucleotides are TGTGCCAGCAGCTCCTTGGACACTCAGCCAGATACGCAGTATTTT.

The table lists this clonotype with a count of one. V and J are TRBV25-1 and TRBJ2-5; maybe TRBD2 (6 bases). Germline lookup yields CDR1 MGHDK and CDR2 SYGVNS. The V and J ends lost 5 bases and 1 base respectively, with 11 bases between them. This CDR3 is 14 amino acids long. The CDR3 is CASSSGTLQETQYF. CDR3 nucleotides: TGTGCCAGCAGTTCCGGGACTCTCCAAGAGACCCAGTACTTC.

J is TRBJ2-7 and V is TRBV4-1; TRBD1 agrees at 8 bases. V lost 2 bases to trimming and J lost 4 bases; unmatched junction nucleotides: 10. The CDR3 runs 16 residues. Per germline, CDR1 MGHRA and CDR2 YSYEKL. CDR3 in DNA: TGCGCCAGCAGCCAATTTTTACAGGGGGTATCATACGAGCAGTACTTC. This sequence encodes CASSQFLQGVSYEQYF.